A selection of T cell receptor beta chains follows, all from one sample in a study of graft-versus-host responses after intestinal transplantation. Generated by immunoSEQ multiplex PCR, the TCRdb table keeps only in-frame clones and is missing some. There are 35,000 to 45,000 clones in the sample; around 94% occur only once, and about 0.2% lies in the top ten. The antigens these receptors bind are not known. Sequencing was performed on unstimulated CD4+ T cells sorted from spleen or lymph node cells, taken before transplant. The receptors stem from a human donor who was the organ donor for an intestinal transplant. Each CDR3 is given with its conserved first and last residue. A D gene is named only where the DNA matches it firmly. The listing skips clone size in some rows; elsewhere it reads once, few, many or a size class.

NA	NA	13	TRBV19	TRBJ2-1	CASSIDRYNEQFF	TGTGCCAGTAGTATAGATCGGTACAATGAGCAGTTCTTC
NA	TRBD2	15	TRBV19	TRBJ2-1	CASSHPRGVYNEQFF	TGTGCCAGTAGTCATCCCCGGGGGGTATACAATGAGCAGTTCTTC
few	TRBD1	15	TRBV7-9	TRBJ1-1	CASSFLTGMNTEAFF	TGTGCCAGCAGCTTTTTGACAGGGATGAACACTGAAGCTTTCTTT
once	NA	14	TRBV6-6	TRBJ1-2	CASSYKGDNYGYTF	TGTGCCAGCAGTTACAAGGGGGATAACTATGGCTACACCTTC
few	NA	14	TRBV18	TRBJ2-7	CASSQGIDSYEQYF	TGTGCCAGCTCACAGGGGATAGACTCCTACGAGCAGTACTTC
once	TRBD2	17	TRBV7-2	TRBJ2-3	CASSFRGGGRYTDTQYF	TGTGCCAGCAGCTTTCGCGGGGGGGGGCGTTATACAGATACGCAGTATTTT
NA	TRBD2	15	TRBV4-3	TRBJ2-5	CASSQGLAGQETQYF	TGCGCCAGCAGCCAGGGACTAGCGGGACAAGAGACCCAGTACTTC
NA	TRBD1	15	TRBV2	TRBJ1-2	CASSERDRFNDGYTF	TGTGCCAGCAGTGAACGGGACAGATTTAACGATGGCTACACCTTC
NA	NA	14	TRBV18	TRBJ1-1	CASSPGGGGTEAFF	TGTGCCAGCTCACCCGGGGGAGGGGGCACTGAAGCTTTCTTT
NA	TRBD1	14	TRBV6-5	TRBJ1-6	CASSYRGRNSPLHF	TGTGCCAGCAGTTACAGGGGGCGCAATTCACCCCTCCACTTT
once	NA	12	TRBV7-9	TRBJ2-3	CASSLLGDTQYF	TGTGCCAGCAGCTTACTGGGAGATACGCAGTATTTT
few	TRBD1	15	TRBV19	TRBJ1-6	CASTADRVAYSPLHF	TGTGCCAGTACCGCGGACAGGGTGGCCTATTCACCCCTCCACTTT
NA	TRBD2	15	TRBV19	TRBJ2-1	CASSPPSGGYNEQFF	TGTGCCAGTAGTCCACCCAGCGGGGGTTACAATGAGCAGTTCTTC
NA	TRBD1	13	TRBV7-9	TRBJ1-2	CASTLGQGNRYTF	TGTGCCAGCACCTTGGGACAGGGAAACCGCTACACCTTC
NA	TRBD1	16	TRBV23-1	TRBJ2-2	CATPDRVILGTGELFF	TGCGCCACCCCGGACAGGGTCATTTTGGGCACCGGGGAGCTGTTTTTT
NA	NA	14	TRBV6-6	TRBJ1-1	CASRPSTGYTEAFF	TGTGCCAGCAGACCGAGTACAGGGTACACTGAAGCTTTCTTT
NA	NA	15	TRBV7-9	TRBJ1-1	CASSWDGSYDTEAFF	TGTGCCAGCAGCTGGGACGGATCCTACGACACTGAAGCTTTCTTT
NA	TRBD1	15	TRBV30	TRBJ1-6	CAWTDGGTGGSPLHF	TGTGCCTGGACCGATGGAGGGACAGGGGGTTCACCCCTCCACTTT
NA	TRBD1	15	TRBV5-5	TRBJ2-2	CASSLDRGGTGELFF	TGTGCCAGCAGCCTGGACAGGGGAGGCACCGGGGAGCTGTTTTTT
NA	NA	11	TRBV6-1	TRBJ1-2	CASSDRYGYTF	TGTGCCAGCAGTGACCGCTATGGCTACACCTTC
NA	NA	14	TRBV7-2	TRBJ2-4	CASSFMGASNIQYF	TGTGCCAGCAGCTTTATGGGGGCCTCGAACATTCAGTACTTC